The clone carrying this T cell receptor (beta chain) was detected a few times. The antigen is unknown. Described treatment: 15 to 20 received Ad26.COV2.S at low or high dose, single or two shots; about 5 received placebo; per-sample allocation not given. Day 63 following the first vaccine or placebo injection was when the samples were taken. Boston hosted the donor, who was an adult aged 18-55 years. An Ad26 vector expressing Wuhan-strain SARS-CoV-2 spike constituted the vaccine. The data were taken from a study of Ad26.COV2.S vaccination and SARS-CoV-2 variants. In the study overall: Once or twice, 56 days apart, Ad26.COV2.S was delivered intramuscularly.

General study findings and limits: It was vaccine recipients, not placebo recipients, who had the higher spike-specific TCR breadth.

The repertoire was sequenced with immunoSEQ multiplex PCR; TCRdb's copy has only in-frame clones and lacks some. The sample includes roughly 350,000 clones, about 87% of them seen just once. Germline assignment: CDR1 LGHNA and CDR2 YSLEER. Trimming stripped 0 bases from V and 1 base from J, with 7 bases between. The CDR3 is 15 amino acids. This sequence joins TRBV4-3 and TRBJ1-5; D ambiguous. Sequencing used peripheral blood, obtained in a trial of Ad26.COV2.S vaccine versus placebo. The TCR sequence derives from a person aged 18-60 years who received the Ad26.COV2.S COVID-19 vaccine or a placebo. The CDR3 DNA is TGCGCCAGCAGCCAAGATCGTCAGAGCAATCAGCCCCAGCATTTT. Encoded protein: CASSQDRQSNQPQHF.